This T cell receptor (beta chain) originates from a study of cytomegalovirus exposure and HLA in healthy donors. Study results and limitations: Previously analyzed data showed that most TCR beta V segments were productive at a frequency of about 87% or about 30%. Across HLA loci, a later analysis found differing TCR association rates, with DRB1 most and HLA-C fewest. Later analysis associated a missense DCLRE1C variant with TCR beta V- and J-gene trimming.

For this clone: Its antigen remains unknown.

Both 60 Vbeta primers and 13 Jbeta primers went into the PCR. Per the study methods: Roughly 80 million unique TCR beta chains, 9.5 million to 14 million shared, were counted in a later analysis. The data were produced by immunoSEQ multiplex PCR, yet TCRdb's version contains in-frame clones alone and is incomplete. Clone size and the V and J calls come from that table; the DNA yielded D and trimming. Its table records about 170,000 clones. This TCR was sampled from a woman aged 55-69 years in good health and CMV-seronegative. The sequenced sample consisted of PBMCs.

CDR3 nucleotides: TGTGCCAGCAGTGTCAGGACAGGGGGCGTTAGAGGGCAGTACTTC. Translating it yields CASSVRTGGVRGQYF. V and J are TRBV2 and TRBJ2-7, with TRBD1 identical over 11 bases. With 4 bases clipped from V and 9 bases from J, the junction kept 11 bases outside the gene matches. From germline, CDR1 is SNHLY and CDR2 FYNNEI. This CDR3 contains 15 residues.